This TCR beta chain stems from a study of T cell responses to AZD1222 COVID-19 vaccine. Study conclusions and caveats: There were repertoire samples only from the period after the peak T cell response.

This table comes from immunoSEQ multiplex PCR, and its TCRdb copy is limited to in-frame clones, with some not included. The table lists some 96,000 clones, roughly nine tenths of them singletons. A single count supports this clone. Its cognate antigen is unknown. Germline CDR1 is SGHRS and CDR2 is YFSETQ. V shed 6 bases and J 3 bases; nucleotides not matched to a gene: 8. The CDR3 is 14 amino acids. The sequence came from an adult in good health. The sample consisted of peripheral blood, taken on day 0 of AZD1222 vaccination. The chain recombines TRBV5-1 with TRBJ2-7, with 8 bases lining up with TRBD2. The CDR3 DNA reads as TGCGCCAGCATGCGTGGTAGCGGGATCTACGAGCAGTACTTC. Translating it yields CASMRGSGIYEQYF.